This T cell receptor (beta chain) comes out of a study of regulatory T cells in long-lasting Graves disease. About this clonotype itself: Being one base from a much bigger clone, this may be a read error.

CDR3-region Arm-PCR and iRepertoire HTBI primers produced the TCR beta libraries. Via MiXCR, TCRdb re-called the multiplex PCR reads, giving one row per CDR3 protein. The top ten clones hold around 19% of a sample with hundreds of thousands of distinct CDR3 sequences, 15% to 20% of them seen once. Time point noted: newly diagnosed GD, antithyroid drugs for less than 3 months. Generation of the TCR library employed RNA extracted from PBMCs. The germline gives CDR1 MDHEN, CDR2 SYDVKM. There are 15 residues in the CDR3. The sample was also reused in another study, on T cells in Graves' hyperthyroidism and ophthalmopathy.

Specimen: peripheral blood mononuclear cells (PBMCs), collected at new diagnosis, from a patient treated with antithyroid drugs. This TCR derives from a woman aged 30 to 39 with Graves disease. The V and J genes are TRBV28 and TRBJ2-7, with TRBD1 matching over 9 bases. CDR3 protein: CANSSTGTGSFEQYF. The DNA of the CDR3 is TGTGCCAACAGTTCCACCGGGACAGGGAGCTTCGAGCAGTACTTC.